This entry lists 2 T cell receptor beta chains sequenced from one sample in a study of control samples from healthy donors and cancer patients. The assay was immunoSEQ multiplex PCR, and TCRdb's table has in-frame clones only and misses some. Of around 130,000 clones in the sample, roughly 84% are singletons; the top ten hold more than 2.5%. Sequencing was carried out using blood. These receptors all stem from a man aged 50-59 years in good health.

The J gene is TRBJ1-2, the V gene TRBV30, with a possible D match to TRBD1 (5 bases). V was cut by 4 bases and J by 8 bases, with 20 bases left in between. CDR3 length: 14 amino acids. Germline V gene lookup returns CDR1 GTSNPN and CDR2 SVGIG (reference sequence). The CDR3 nucleotides read TGTGCCTGGACGGGGCAGGGTCTGTCGCAGGGCTACACCTTC. As protein: CAWTGQGLSQGYTF.

The J gene is TRBJ1-1, the V gene TRBV2; D uncertain. Germline assignment: CDR1 SNHLY and CDR2 FYNNEI. CDR3 size: 13 residues. V was clipped by 4 bases and J by 3 bases, with 9 bases between them. CDR3 nucleotide sequence: TGTGCCAGCAGTGCACTCGGGGACACTGAAGCTTTCTTT. Its protein is CASSALGDTEAFF.